Listed below are T cell receptor beta chains from one sample, sequenced in a study of tumor and adjacent non-tumor tissue in lung cancer. TCRdb used MiXCR to reprocess the multiplex PCR reads, holding one entry per CDR3 protein. The data contain about 110,000 distinct CDR3 sequences, around 80% of them seen just once; the ten biggest clones take up 37%. The sequencing sample was made of lung tumor tissue. The source is a woman aged 55-75 years with non-small cell lung cancer. CDR3s include the opening cysteine and the closing phenylalanine or tryptophan. A D gene is named only where the DNA matches it firmly. Clone size is shown for a subset of rows, as once, few, many or a class of expanded clone.

J: TRBJ1-2
V: TRBV10-2
D: TRBD1
size: NA
CDR3: CTSSESVRGQYLNYGYAF
DNA: TGCACCAGCAGTGAGTCCGTGAGGGGGCAATACCTAAACTATGGCTACGCCTTC

J: TRBJ2-7
V: TRBV4-3
D: NA
size: NA
CDR3: CASSQFFMGHEQYF
DNA: TGCGCCAGCAGCCAATTCTTCATGGGACACGAGCAGTACTTC

J: TRBJ1-3
V: TRBV4-2
D: NA
size: many
CDR3: CASSQAEGAGNTIYF
DNA: TGTGCCAGCAGCCAAGCAGAGGGCGCCGGAAACACCATATATTTT

J: TRBJ2-5
V: TRBV6-6
D: TRBD2
size: NA
CDR3: CASSSRTGGMQETLYF
DNA: TGTGCCAGCAGTTCTCGGACGGGGGGGATGCAAGAGACCCTGTACTTC

J: TRBJ1-1
V: TRBV11-2
D: NA
size: few
CDR3: CANSFPGESFF
DNA: TGTGCCAACAGCTTCCCAGGGGAATCTTTCTTT

J: TRBJ2-3
V: TRBV12-3/TRBV12-4
D: TRBD1
size: NA
CDR3: CASRTGGIDMQYF
DNA: TGTGCCAGCAGAACAGGGGGCATAGATATGCAGTATTTT

J: TRBJ1-1
V: TRBV6-5
D: NA
size: NA
CDR3: CAGSCQIGLQAFF
DNA: TGTGCCGGCAGCTGCCAAATCGGGCTCCAAGCTTTTTTT

J: TRBJ2-1
V: TRBV24-1
D: TRBD2
size: NA
CDR3: CATSDPGRRAGVLSEQFF
DNA: TGTGCCACCAGTGATCCAGGGCGGAGAGCGGGAGTGCTCAGTGAGCAGTTCTTC

J: TRBJ2-2
V: TRBV6-5
D: TRBD2
size: NA
CDR3: CTSSSWTSDGGELFF
DNA: TGTACCAGCAGTTCCTGGACTAGCGATGGCGGGGAGCTGTTTTTT

J: TRBJ1-1
V: TRBV11-2
D: NA
size: NA
CDR3: CASSLAHGNAEAFF
DNA: TGTGCCAGCAGCTTAGCGCACGGAAACGCTGAAGCTTTCTTT

J: TRBJ1-1
V: TRBV5-6
D: NA
size: NA
CDR3: CANSLLGHTEAFF
DNA: TGTGCCAACAGCTTATTAGGGCACACTGAAGCTTTCTTC

J: TRBJ2-7
V: TRBV28
D: NA
size: many
CDR3: CASTVDLGGGSQQYF
DNA: TGTGCCAGCACCGTGGACTTGGGAGGAGGCTCGCAGCAGTACTTC

J: TRBJ1-3
V: TRBV29-1
D: NA
size: many
CDR3: CSAWTLGNTIYF
DNA: TGCAGCGCTTGGACACTCGGAAACACCATATATTTT